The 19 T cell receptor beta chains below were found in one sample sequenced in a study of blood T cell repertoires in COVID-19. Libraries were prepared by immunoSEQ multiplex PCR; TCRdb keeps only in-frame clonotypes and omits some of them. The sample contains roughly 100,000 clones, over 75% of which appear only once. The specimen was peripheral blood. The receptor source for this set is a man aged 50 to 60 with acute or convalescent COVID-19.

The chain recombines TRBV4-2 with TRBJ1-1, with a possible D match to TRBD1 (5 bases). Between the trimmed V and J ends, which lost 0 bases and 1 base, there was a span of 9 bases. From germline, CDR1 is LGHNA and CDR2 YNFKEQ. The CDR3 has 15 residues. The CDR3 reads CASSQDVTENTEAFF. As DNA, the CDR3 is TGTGCCAGCAGCCAAGATGTGACAGAGAACACTGAAGCTTTCTTT.

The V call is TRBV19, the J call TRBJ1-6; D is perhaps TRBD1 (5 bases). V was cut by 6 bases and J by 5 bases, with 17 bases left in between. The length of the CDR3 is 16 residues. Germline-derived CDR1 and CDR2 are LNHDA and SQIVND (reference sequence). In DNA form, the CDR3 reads TGTGCCAGTAGCTCCCGCCAGGGTTGGGATAATTCACCCCTCCACTTT. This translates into CASSSRQGWDNSPLHF. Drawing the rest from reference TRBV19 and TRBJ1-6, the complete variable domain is DGGITQSPKYLFRKEGQNVTLSCEQNLNHDAMYWYRQDPGQGLRLIYYSQIVNDFQKGDIAEGYSVSREKKESFPLTVTSAQKNPTAFYLCASSSRQGWDNSPLHFGNGTRLTVT.

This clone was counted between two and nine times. CDR3 in amino acids: CATVLAGGPGADTQYF. The CDR3 DNA is TGCGCCACCGTACTAGCGGGGGGCCCCGGGGCGGATACGCAGTATTTT. The J gene is TRBJ2-3, the V gene TRBV10-1; TRBD2 matches 12 bases. The CDR3 length is 16 residues. Per the germline V gene, CDR1 is WNHNN and CDR2 is SYGVQD (reference sequence). The trim removed 10 bases at V and 6 bases at J, leaving 14 bases unmatched.

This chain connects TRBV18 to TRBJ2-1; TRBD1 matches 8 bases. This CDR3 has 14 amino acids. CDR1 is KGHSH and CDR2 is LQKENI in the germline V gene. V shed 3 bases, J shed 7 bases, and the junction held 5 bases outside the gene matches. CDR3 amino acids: CASSPQGALNEQFF. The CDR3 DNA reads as TGTGCCAGCTCACCGCAGGGGGCGTTGAATGAGCAGTTCTTC.

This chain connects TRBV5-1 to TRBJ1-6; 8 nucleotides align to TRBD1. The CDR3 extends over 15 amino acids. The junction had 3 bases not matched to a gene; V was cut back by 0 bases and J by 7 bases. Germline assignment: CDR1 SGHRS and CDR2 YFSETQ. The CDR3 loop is CASSLERTGNSPLHF. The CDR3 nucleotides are TGCGCCAGCAGCTTGGAGAGGACAGGGAATTCACCCCTCCACTTT.

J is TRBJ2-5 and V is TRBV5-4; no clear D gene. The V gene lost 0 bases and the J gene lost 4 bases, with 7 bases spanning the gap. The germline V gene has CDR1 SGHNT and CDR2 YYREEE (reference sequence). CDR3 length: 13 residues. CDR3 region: CASSLDTVETQYF. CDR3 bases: TGTGCCAGCAGCTTGGATACAGTAGAGACCCAGTACTTC.

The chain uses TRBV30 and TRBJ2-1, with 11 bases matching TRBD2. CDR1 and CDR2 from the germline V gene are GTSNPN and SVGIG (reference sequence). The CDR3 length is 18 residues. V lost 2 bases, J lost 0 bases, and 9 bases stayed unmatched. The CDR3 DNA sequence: TGTGCCTGGAGTTCCCCCCCTACTAGCGGGAGCTCCTACAATGAGCAGTTCTTC. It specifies CAWSSPPTSGSSYNEQFF.

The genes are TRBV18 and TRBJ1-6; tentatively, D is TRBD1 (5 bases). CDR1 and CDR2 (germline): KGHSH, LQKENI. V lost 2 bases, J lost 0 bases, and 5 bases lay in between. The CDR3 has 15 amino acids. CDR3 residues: CASSPDSSYNSPLHF. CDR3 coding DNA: TGTGCCAGCTCACCAGACAGCTCCTATAATTCACCCCTCCACTTT.

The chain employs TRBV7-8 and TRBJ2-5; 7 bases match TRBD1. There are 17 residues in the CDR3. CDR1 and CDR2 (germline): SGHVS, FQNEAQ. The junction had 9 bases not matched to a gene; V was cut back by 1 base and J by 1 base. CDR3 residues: CASSLVGSGQVQETQYF. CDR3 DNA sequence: TGTGCCAGCAGCTTAGTAGGGAGCGGACAGGTCCAAGAGACCCAGTACTTC.

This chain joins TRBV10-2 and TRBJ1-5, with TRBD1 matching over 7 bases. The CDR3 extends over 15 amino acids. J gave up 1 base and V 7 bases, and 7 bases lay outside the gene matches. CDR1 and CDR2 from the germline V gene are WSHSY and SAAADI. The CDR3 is CASTPSDRSNQPQHF. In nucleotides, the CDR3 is TGCGCCAGCACCCCCTCGGACAGGAGCAATCAGCCCCAGCATTTT.

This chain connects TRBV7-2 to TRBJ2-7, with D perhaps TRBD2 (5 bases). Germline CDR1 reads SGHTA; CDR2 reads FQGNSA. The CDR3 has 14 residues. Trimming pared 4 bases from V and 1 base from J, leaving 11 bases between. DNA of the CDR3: TGTGCCAGCAGCTCCACCGGGATATCCTACGAGCAGTACTTC. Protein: CASSSTGISYEQYF.

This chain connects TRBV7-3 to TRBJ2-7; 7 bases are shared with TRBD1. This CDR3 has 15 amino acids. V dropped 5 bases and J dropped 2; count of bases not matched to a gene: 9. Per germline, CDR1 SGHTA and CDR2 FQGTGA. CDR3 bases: TGTGCCAGCAGCCCCCGAGCAGGGGGTGCCTACGAGCAGTACTTC. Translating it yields CASSPRAGGAYEQYF.

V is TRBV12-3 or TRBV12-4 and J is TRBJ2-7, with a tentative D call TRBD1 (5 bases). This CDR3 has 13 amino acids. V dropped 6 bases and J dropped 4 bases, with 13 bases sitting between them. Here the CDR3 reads CASSPTVLYEQYF. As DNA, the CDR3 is TGTGCCAGCAGCCCGACAGTTTTATACGAGCAGTACTTC.

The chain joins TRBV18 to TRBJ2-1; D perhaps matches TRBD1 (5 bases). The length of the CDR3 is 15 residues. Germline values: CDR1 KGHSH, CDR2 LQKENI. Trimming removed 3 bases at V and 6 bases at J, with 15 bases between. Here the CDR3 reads CASSPPPGGANEQFF. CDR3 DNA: TGTGCCAGCTCACCCCCCCCCGGTGGGGCCAATGAGCAGTTCTTC.

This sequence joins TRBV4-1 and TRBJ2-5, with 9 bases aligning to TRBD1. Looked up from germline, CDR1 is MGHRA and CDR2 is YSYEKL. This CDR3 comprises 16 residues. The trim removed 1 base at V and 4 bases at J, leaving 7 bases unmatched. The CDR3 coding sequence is TGCGCCAGCAGCCAAGGATGGGGACAGGGTCGAGAGACCCAGTACTTC. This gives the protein CASSQGWGQGRETQYF.

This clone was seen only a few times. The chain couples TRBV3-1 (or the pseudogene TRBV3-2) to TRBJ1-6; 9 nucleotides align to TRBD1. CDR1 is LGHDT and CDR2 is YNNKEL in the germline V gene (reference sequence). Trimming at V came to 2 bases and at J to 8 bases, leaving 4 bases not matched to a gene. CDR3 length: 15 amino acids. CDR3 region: CASSQSWTGDSPLHF. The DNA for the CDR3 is TGTGCCAGCAGCCAATCCTGGACAGGGGATTCACCCCTCCACTTT.

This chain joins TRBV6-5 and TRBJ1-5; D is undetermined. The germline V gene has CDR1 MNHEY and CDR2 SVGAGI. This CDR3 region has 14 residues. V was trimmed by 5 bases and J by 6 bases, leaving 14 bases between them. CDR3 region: CASSRKVGSQPQHF. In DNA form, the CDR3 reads TGTGCCAGCAGTCGAAAGGTAGGGAGTCAGCCCCAGCATTTT.

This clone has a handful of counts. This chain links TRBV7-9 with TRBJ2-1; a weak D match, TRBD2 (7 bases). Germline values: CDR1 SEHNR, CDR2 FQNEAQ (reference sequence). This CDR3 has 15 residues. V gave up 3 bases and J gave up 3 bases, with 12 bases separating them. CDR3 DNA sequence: TGTGCCAGCAGCTTGGGGGGGACACTCTACAATGAGCAGTTCTTC. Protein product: CASSLGGTLYNEQFF.

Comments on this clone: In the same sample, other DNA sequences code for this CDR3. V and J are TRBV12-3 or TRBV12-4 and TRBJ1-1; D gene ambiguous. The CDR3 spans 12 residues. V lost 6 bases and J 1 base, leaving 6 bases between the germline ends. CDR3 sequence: CASSPGNTEAFF. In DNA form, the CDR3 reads TGTGCCAGCAGCCCAGGGAACACTGAAGCTTTCTTT.